The 23 T cell receptor beta chains presented below share a single source sample, sequenced in a study of T cells in Graves' hyperthyroidism and ophthalmopathy. Template material for amplifying TCR beta CDR3 regions consisted of RNA transcripts. HTBI primers were employed in a first-round RT-PCR of the TCR CDR3. TCRdb processed the multiplex PCR reads anew with MiXCR; each CDR3 protein has one entry. In the table there are roughly 500,000 distinct CDR3 sequences, around 43% of which are singletons. Sequencing used peripheral blood or thyroid tissue (not recorded which). The receptors were sampled from an adult woman with Graves' disease, either hyperthyroidism or ophthalmopathy (not recorded which).

This clonotype was found many times. The J gene is TRBJ1-3, the V gene TRBV7-2, with a weak D call TRBD1 (5 bases). V dropped 3 bases and J dropped 0 bases, with 15 bases sitting between them. Germline CDR1 and CDR2: SGHTA and FQGNSA. This CDR3 region has 17 residues. The CDR3 DNA reads as TGTGCCAGCAGCTTTACGGCGAGGGACCGCTCTGGAAACACCATATATTTT. It translates to CASSFTARDRSGNTIYF.

The table lists this clonotype with many counts. This rearrangement joins TRBV3-1 to TRBJ1-5; 7 positions match TRBD1. The CDR3 is 13 amino acids. Germline-derived CDR1 and CDR2 are LGHDT and YNNKEL (reference sequence). The V segment lost 4 bases and the J segment 7 bases; nucleotides outside the gene matches: 4. Here the CDR3 DNA reads TGTGCCAGCAGCCGTAACAGGGGACAGCCCCAGCATTTT. It encodes CASSRNRGQPQHF. Looking up the rest from reference TRBV3-1 and TRBJ1-5 gives the full variable domain: DTAVSQTPKYLVTQMGNDKSIKCEQNLGHDTMYWYKQDSKKFLKIMFSYNNKELIINETVPNRFSPKSPDKAHLNLHINSLELGDSAVYFCASSRNRGQPQHFGDGTRLSIL.

This clonotype was counted ten times or more. V gene TRBV6-5 combines with J gene TRBJ2-6; no reliable D call. Trimming took off 2 bases at V and 4 bases at J, with 9 bases between the two ends. From germline, CDR1 is MNHEY and CDR2 SVGAGI. CDR3 length: 15 residues. CDR3 in DNA: TGTGCCAGCAGTTACAGGCGTTACGGGGCCAACGTCCTGACTTTC. Translating gives CASSYRRYGANVLTF.

CDR3 DNA sequence: TGTGCCAGCAGCTTGGGACAGGCATCTATGAACACTGAAGCTTTCTTT. Protein: CASSLGQASMNTEAFF. V and J are TRBV7-3 and TRBJ1-1, with 8 bases matching TRBD1. V lost 3 bases to trimming and J lost 0 bases; unmatched junction nucleotides: 6. The CDR3 runs to 16 residues. Germline V gene data show CDR1 as SGHTA and CDR2 as FQGTGA.

This clonotype was observed a few times. The chain employs TRBV4-1 and TRBJ2-7; 8 positions agree with TRBD2. Germline CDR1 and CDR2: MGHRA and YSYEKL. This CDR3 region has 16 residues. The trim removed 2 bases at V and 0 bases at J, leaving 6 bases unmatched. The CDR3 region is CASSQYSGMSSYEQYF. The CDR3 DNA reads TGCGCCAGCAGCCAATATAGCGGGATGAGCTCCTACGAGCAGTACTTC.

On this clonotype: A much larger clone differs from this one at a single base, so this may be a read error. This chain uses TRBV5-8 with TRBJ2-5; 7 bases are a match to TRBD1. The CDR3 runs to 18 residues. Germline lookup yields CDR1 SGHTS and CDR2 YDEGEE. The CDR3 DNA reads TGTGCCAGCAGCTTGGGACAGGGAACCTTTTGGACCCAAGAGACCCATTACTTC. It specifies CASSLGQGTFWTQETHYF.

In DNA, the CDR3 is TGTGCCAGCAGTGCCTATTCCCCACAGTTTGAGACCCAGTACTTC. Amino acid sequence: CASSAYSPQFETQYF. The chain couples TRBV2 to TRBJ2-5, with D unresolved. Per the germline V gene, CDR1 is SNHLY and CDR2 is FYNNEI. The CDR3 is made up of 15 amino acids. V was trimmed by 4 bases and J by 5 bases, leaving 17 bases between them. Drawing the rest from reference TRBV2 and TRBJ2-5, the complete variable domain is EPEVTQTPSHQVTQMGQEVILRCVPISNHLYFYWYRQILGQKVEFLVSFYNNEISEKSEIFDDQFSVERPDGSNFTLKIRSTKLEDSAMYFCASSAYSPQFETQYFGPGTRLLVL.

A remark on this clonotype: Just one base apart from a much larger clone, this may be a read error. This CDR3 reads CAISPHDRPNYGYTF. CDR3 DNA sequence: TGTGCCATCAGTCCCCACGACAGACCTAACTATGGCTACACCTTC. J is TRBJ1-2 and V is TRBV10-3; perhaps TRBD1 as D (5 bases). Germline CDR1 is ENHRY and CDR2 is SYGVKD. V was trimmed by 5 bases and J by 0 bases, leaving 13 bases between them. The CDR3 consists of 15 residues.

The chain is built from TRBV20-1 and TRBJ2-5; the D is unclear. The CDR3 is made up of 13 amino acids. Germline V lookup: CDR1 DFQATT, CDR2 SNEGSKA (reference sequence). V lost 6 bases, J lost 0 bases, and 11 bases lay in between. Written as DNA, the CDR3 is TGCAGTGCCCCCTCAATATACCAAGAGACCCAGTACTTC. Translated: CSAPSIYQETQYF.

About this clonotype: The DNA is omitted, as the CDR3 cannot be located on it reliably, and the CDR3 follows TCRdb's listing. The chain uses TRBV25-1 and TRBJ1-6. The CDR3 spans 18 amino acids, including both terminal residues. Germline values: CDR1 MGHDK, CDR2 SYGVNS. This CDR3 is CACSAREARFLDNSPLHF.

The V and J genes are TRBV10-3 and TRBJ1-6, with 9 nucleotides matching TRBD1. From germline, CDR1 is ENHRY and CDR2 SYGVKD. This CDR3 region has 14 residues. The CDR3 nucleotides are TGTGACTCCAGGGACAGGGTCGATAATTCACCCCTCCACTTT. Amino acids: CDSRDRVDNSPLHF.

This clonotype was counted only a few times. At one end the junction does not follow the germline gene, possibly because of a read error. The chain uses TRBV10-2 and TRBJ2-7, with 11 bases lining up with TRBD1. The germline CDR1 and CDR2 sequences are WSHSY and SAAADI. The CDR3 runs to 14 residues. CDR3 in amino acids: CASSPGTGGREQYF. The CDR3 region has the DNA TGTGCCAGCAGCCCCGGGACAGGGGGTCGCGAGCAGTACTTC.

This clonotype appeared a few times. This chain links TRBV5-1 with TRBJ1-5, with a weak D call TRBD1 (6 bases). This CDR3 has 20 amino acids. Germline V gives CDR1 SGHRS, CDR2 YFSETQ. V shed 1 base and J shed 0 bases, with 23 bases lying between them. The CDR3 DNA reads as TGCGCCAGCAGCTTGAAGACTGGTGGGACACCGAATTATAGCAATCAGCCCCAGCATTTT. It codes for CASSLKTGGTPNYSNQPQHF. The full variable domain, with the rest looked up from reference TRBV5-1 and TRBJ1-5, is KAGVTQTPRYLIKTRGQQVTLSCSPISGHRSVSWYQQTPGQGLQFLFEYFSETQRNKGNFPGRFSGRQFSNSRSEMNVSTLELGDSALYLCASSLKTGGTPNYSNQPQHFGDGTRLSIL.

The gene calls are TRBV11-2 and TRBJ1-2, with D unclear. The CDR3 consists of 13 residues. V lost 4 bases and J lost 7, with 13 bases in between. Germline loops: CDR1 SGHAT, CDR2 FQNNGV. The CDR3 nucleotides read TGTGCCAGCAGCTATGAACTCGGGGTTGGCTACACCTTC. Translating gives CASSYELGVGYTF.

The J gene is TRBJ1-5, the V gene TRBV29-1; D is perhaps TRBD1 (5 bases). V shed 3 bases and J shed 3 bases, with 9 bases lying between them. The CDR3 extends over 13 amino acids. CDR1 and CDR2 (germline): SQVTM, ANQGSEA. The CDR3 nucleotides are TGCAGCGTTGAGGAACAGGACAATCAGCCCCAGCATTTT. Its protein product is CSVEEQDNQPQHF.

Only a few counts were recorded for this clonotype. The CDR3 coding sequence is TGTGCCACCAGCGGGGGACTAGCGGGAATCGAGCAGTACTTC. Translating it yields CATSGGLAGIEQYF. The chain combines TRBV15 with TRBJ2-7, with 13 bases aligning to TRBD2. The J segment lost 6 bases and the V segment lost 5 bases, leaving 4 bases of the junction unmatched. There are 14 residues in the CDR3. Germline V CDR1 and CDR2: LNHNV, YYDKDF (reference sequence).

About this clonotype: Mismatch with germline at one junction end may stem from a read error. The rearrangement joins TRBV7-3 to TRBJ1-1; TRBD1 agrees at 7 bases. CDR3 length: 15 residues. CDR1 is SGHTA, CDR2 FQGTGA, per germline. The DNA for the CDR3 is TGTGCCAGCAGCTTAGCAGGGGGGACGAACACTGAAGCTTTATTT. Its protein product is CASSLAGGTNTEALF. Complete variable domain (other parts from reference TRBV7-3 and TRBJ1-1): GAGVSQTPSNKVTEKGKYVELRCDPISGHTALYWYRQSLGQGPEFLIYFQGTGAADDSGLPNDRFFAVRPEGSVSTLKIQRTERGDSAVYLCASSLAGGTNTEALFGQGTRLTVV.

This chain joins TRBV20-1 and TRBJ2-7; no clear D gene. This CDR3 has 11 residues. The V gene's germline CDR1 is DFQATT and CDR2 SNEGSKA (reference sequence). Trimming left V 2 bases short and J 9 bases short, with 11 bases between. The CDR3 protein is CSARRAPGQYF. DNA of the CDR3: TGCAGTGCTAGAAGGGCCCCCGGGCAGTACTTC.

There are a few counts of this clonotype. The rearrangement uses TRBV10-3 and TRBJ1-6; possibly TRBD1 for D (6 bases). The CDR3 covers 19 residues. Trimming took off 10 bases at V and 0 bases at J, with 25 bases between the two ends. Germline-derived CDR1 and CDR2 are ENHRY and SYGVKD. CDR3 sequence reads: CATVSQGRPTSSYNSPLHF. DNA of the CDR3: TGTGCCACCGTGTCTCAGGGGAGACCAACGAGCTCCTATAATTCACCCCTCCACTTT.

V is TRBV20-1 and J is TRBJ1-2; D perhaps matches TRBD1 (5 bases). CDR1 and CDR2 (germline): DFQATT, SNEGSKA (reference sequence). This CDR3 comprises 14 residues. Trimming pared 6 bases from V and 6 bases from J, leaving 20 bases between. The CDR3 sequence is CSAGRPSGDDGYTF. In DNA form, the CDR3 reads TGCAGTGCCGGGAGACCTAGCGGGGACGATGGCTACACCTTC.

The chain joins TRBV6-2 or TRBV6-3 to TRBJ2-5; 9 bases align to TRBD2. Germline V gene lookup returns CDR1 MNHEY and CDR2 SVGEGT. The CDR3 is made up of 14 amino acids. The V and J ends lost 2 bases and 10 bases, in that order; junction bases with no gene match: 8. DNA for the CDR3: TGTGCCAGCAGTTACCGAGCGGGAGGAACGGACCAGTACTTC. Translated: CASSYRAGGTDQYF.

This clonotype was recorded many times. V and J are TRBV4-2 and TRBJ1-6; D not resolved. The germline CDR1 and CDR2 sequences are LGHNA and YNFKEQ. The V end was cut by 1 base, the J end by 5 bases, with 6 bases between. This CDR3 region has 14 residues. In DNA, the CDR3 is TGTGCCAGCAGCCAAGCTACGAATAATTCACCCCTCCACTTT. Amino acids: CASSQATNNSPLHF.

The CDR3 loop is CSTRGTGELFF. CDR3 nucleotide sequence: TGCAGCACCCGGGGGACCGGGGAGCTGTTTTTT. The J gene is TRBJ2-2, the V gene TRBV29-1, with D tentatively TRBD2 (6 bases). Germline-derived CDR1 and CDR2 are SQVTM and ANQGSEA. The CDR3 has 11 residues. V lost 8 bases and J lost 5, with 9 bases in between.